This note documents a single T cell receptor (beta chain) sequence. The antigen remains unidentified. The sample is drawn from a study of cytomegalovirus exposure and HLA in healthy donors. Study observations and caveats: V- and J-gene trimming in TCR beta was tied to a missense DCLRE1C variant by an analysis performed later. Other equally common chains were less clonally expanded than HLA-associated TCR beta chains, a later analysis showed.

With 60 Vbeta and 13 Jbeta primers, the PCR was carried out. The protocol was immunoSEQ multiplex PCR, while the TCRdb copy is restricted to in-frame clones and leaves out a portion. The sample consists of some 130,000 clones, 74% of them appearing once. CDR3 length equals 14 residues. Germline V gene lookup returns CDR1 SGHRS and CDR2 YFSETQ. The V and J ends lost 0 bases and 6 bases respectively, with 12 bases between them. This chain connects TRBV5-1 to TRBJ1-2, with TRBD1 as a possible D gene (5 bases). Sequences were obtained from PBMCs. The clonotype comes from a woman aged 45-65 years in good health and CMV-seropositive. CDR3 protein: CASSLGTGHHGYTF. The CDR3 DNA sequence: TGCGCCAGCAGCTTGGGTACAGGACACCATGGCTACACCTTC.